This TCR beta chain is from a study of yellow fever vaccine responses in identical twins. Broader study findings: Reports say the vaccine T cell response in twins looked partly convergent and partly personalized.

Comments on this clonotype: Its antigen remains unidentified.

MiXCR, applied by TCRdb to the RT-PCR reads, yields one record per CDR3 protein. The sample has 4,000 or so distinct CDR3 sequences, approximately 71% seen once. V was pared by 8 bases and J by 4 bases, with 17 bases between. Germline CDR1 and CDR2: SEHNR and FQNEAQ (reference sequence). CDR3 length equals 14 residues. The input for sequencing was T cells from blood (PBMCs), unsorted or a sorted subset (not recorded which), taken before or after yellow fever vaccination (not recorded which). The TCR was taken from a woman younger than 35 who received the yellow fever vaccine. The J gene is TRBJ2-5, the V gene TRBV7-9; weak D call: TRBD2 (7 bases). The CDR3 region has the DNA TGTGCCAGCTCAAGAGGGGGGGCCGGAGAGACCCAGTACTTC. This codes for CASSRGGAGETQYF.